These T cell receptor beta chains were read from a single sample in a study of blood T cell repertoires in COVID-19. Measured with immunoSEQ multiplex PCR; TCRdb has only the in-frame clones, and not every one. The sample holds some 140,000 clones; about 75% are singletons and the top ten take around a fifth. The sequencing sample was made of peripheral blood. The receptors stem from a man older than 75 with acute or convalescent COVID-19. The CDR3 runs from the conserved cysteine through the conserved F or W. The D gene is left open where the match is weak. Some rows mark clone size as missing; the rest say once, few, many or name a class of expanded clone.

j_call v_call clone_size d_call cdr3_nt cdr3_aa
TRBJ1-2 TRBV7-2 - - TGTGCCAGCAGCCCCTCTTTCCGAGGGGGCTACACCTTC CASSPSFRGGYTF
TRBJ1-5 TRBV29-1 - - TGCAGCGTTGGTCCCGGGATGGGTCAGCCCCAGCATTTT CSVGPGMGQPQHF
TRBJ2-5 TRBV3-1/TRBV3-2 - TRBD1 TGTGCCAGCAGCCACGTCCCCGGGACAGGGAAAGAGACCCAGTACTTC CASSHVPGTGKETQYF
TRBJ2-5 TRBV5-1 - - TGCGCCAGCAGCCTGGACAGACAAGAGACCCAGTACTTC CASSLDRQETQYF
TRBJ2-7 TRBV7-8 - - TGTGCCAGCAGTCCAGGACGGCAGAGGGCCTCCTACGAGCAGTACTTC CASSPGRQRASYEQYF
TRBJ1-6 TRBV9 - TRBD1 TGTGCCAGCAGCGCGGGACAGAATAATTCACCCCTCCACTTT CASSAGQNNSPLHF
TRBJ2-7 TRBV23-1 - TRBD1 TGCGCCAGCAGTCGCCCGACAGGGGACACCTACGAGCAGTACTTC CASSRPTGDTYEQYF
TRBJ2-3 TRBV7-8 once TRBD1 TGTGCCAGCAGCCCGGACAGGAATACGCAGTATTTT CASSPDRNTQYF
TRBJ1-3 TRBV19 - TRBD1 TGTGCCAGTAGTATCCGGGACAGGGGGTCCATCTCTGGAAACACCATATATTTT CASSIRDRGSISGNTIYF
TRBJ2-3 TRBV7-2 - - TGTGCCAGCAGCTTATCAGGCTTAAGCACAGATACGCAGTATTTT CASSLSGLSTDTQYF
TRBJ2-2 TRBV19 - - TGTGCCAGTAGTCGGGACTCCGGGGAGCTGTTTTTT CASSRDSGELFF
TRBJ2-7 TRBV7-3 - - TGTGCCAGCAGCTTAAGCCCCCAGGGCTACGAGCAGTACTTC CASSLSPQGYEQYF
TRBJ1-1 TRBV19 once - TGTGCCAGTAGTACACAGGGATTCCAGGGGGAAGCTTTCTTT CASSTQGFQGEAFF
TRBJ2-3 TRBV3-1/TRBV3-2 once - TGTGCCAGCAGCCATAATGGGGCGGTTAGCACAGATACGCAGTATTTT CASSHNGAVSTDTQYF
TRBJ2-6 TRBV27 once - TGTGCCAGCAGTTTGGAGGGAGTTGGGGCCAACGTCCTGACTTTC CASSLEGVGANVLTF
TRBJ2-3 TRBV5-1 - TRBD1 TGCGCCAGCAGCTTGTTTGGACAGGGTGGAGATACGCAGTATTTT CASSLFGQGGDTQYF
TRBJ2-1 TRBV7-6 - TRBD2 TGTGCCAGCAGCTTAGTTGGCGCGGGAGTTAGGAATGAGCAGTTCTTC CASSLVGAGVRNEQFF
TRBJ1-5 TRBV6-9 few - TGTGCCAGCCCTCCCTCCGGGACGGACTATAATCAGCCCCAGCATTTT CASPPSGTDYNQPQHF
TRBJ1-2 TRBV28 - TRBD1 TGTGCCAGCAGTTTAACCCACCCGGGACAGGTCGGACTCGGTTATGGCTACACCTTC CASSLTHPGQVGLGYGYTF
TRBJ2-3 TRBV5-1 - - TGCGCCAGCAGCTTGGAGGAGGGCGCAGATACGCAGTATTTT CASSLEEGADTQYF
TRBJ1-2 TRBV7-9 once TRBD1 TGTGCCAGCAGCTCCGGACAGGGCGGCAGCTATGGCTACACCTTC CASSSGQGGSYGYTF
TRBJ2-2 TRBV6-6 - TRBD1 TGTGCCAGCAGTTACGGGGGTAGGGACAGGGCCGGGGAGCTGTTTTTT CASSYGGRDRAGELFF
TRBJ2-1 TRBV3-1/TRBV3-2 - TRBD2 TGTGCCAGCAGCCAAGGACTAGCGGCGTTGGCGAATGAGCAGTTCTTC CASSQGLAALANEQFF
TRBJ2-1 TRBV19 few - TGTGCCAGTAGCCGGGATTTGTACAATGAGCAGTTCTTC CASSRDLYNEQFF
TRBJ1-2 TRBV7-8 once TRBD1 TGTGCCAGCAGCGGAGGACAGGGGGGGAACTATGGCTACACCTTC CASSGGQGGNYGYTF
TRBJ1-1 TRBV11-2 - - TGTGCCAGCAGTTTAGGTACAGGGCTGTGGACTGAAGCTTTCTTT CASSLGTGLWTEAFF
TRBJ2-7 TRBV7-3 - - TGTGCCAGCAGCGTCGATGGCGGGACTGGCTCCTACGAGCAGTACTTC CASSVDGGTGSYEQYF
TRBJ2-2 TRBV6-2/TRBV6-3 - - TGTGCCAGCAGTCCCTCTCCACATTGGACAGAGAACACCGGGGAGCTGTTTTTT CASSPSPHWTENTGELFF
TRBJ1-4 TRBV6-1 few TRBD1 TGTGCCAGCAGTGAACAGGGGGCATATGGAGAAAAACTGTTTTTT CASSEQGAYGEKLFF
TRBJ2-2 TRBV11-2 few TRBD1 TGTGCCAGCAGCTTCCAGGGGGCGAACACCGGGGAGCTGTTTTTT CASSFQGANTGELFF
TRBJ2-2 TRBV23-1 once TRBD2 TGCGCCAGCAGTCACCCCGGGACTAGCGGGGGAGATTACACCGGGGAGCTGTTTTTT CASSHPGTSGGDYTGELFF
TRBJ2-5 TRBV4-1 - - TGCGCCAGCAGCCAAGAGGAGGGCCTAGAGACCCAGTACTTC CASSQEEGLETQYF
TRBJ2-1 TRBV29-1 - - TGCAGCGTGCAGGGGAATCGGTGGGATGAGCAGTTCTTC CSVQGNRWDEQFF
TRBJ2-3 TRBV5-1 - - TGCGCCAGCAGCTTGGGGGCGCAGTCCGATACGCAGTATTTT CASSLGAQSDTQYF
TRBJ1-1 TRBV4-2 - - TGTGCCAGCAGCCAAGTCGCAGCCGGGGGCACTGAAGCTTTCTTT CASSQVAAGGTEAFF
TRBJ2-7 TRBV18 - TRBD1 TGTGCCAGCTCACCAGTCTGGGACAGCTACGAGCAGTACTTC CASSPVWDSYEQYF
TRBJ1-4 TRBV6-5 - - TGTGCCAGCAAGGGGCAGGGTGGCGAAAAACTGTTTTTT CASKGQGGEKLFF
TRBJ2-3 TRBV11-2 - TRBD2 TGTGCCAGCAGCTTAGTTTTAGGCGGGGGACGGTTAGATACGCAGTATTTT CASSLVLGGGRLDTQYF
TRBJ2-2 TRBV5-6 - - TGTGCCAGCAGGTCGCGGGCGGCCGGGGAGCTGTTTTTT CASRSRAAGELFF
TRBJ1-2 TRBV7-9 once - TGTGCCAGCAGCTTAGCACAGAAAGTAAACTATGGCTACACCTTC CASSLAQKVNYGYTF
TRBJ2-1 TRBV20-1 - - TGCAGTGCTAGTACAGACAACAATGAGCAGTTCTTC CSASTDNNEQFF
TRBJ2-2 TRBV20-1 - TRBD1 TGCAGTGCTAGTAACCCGGGACAGGGGGCCTGGGGCACCGGGGAGCTGTTTTTT CSASNPGQGAWGTGELFF
TRBJ2-7 TRBV7-2 - TRBD1 TGTGCCAGCAGCTTACCCACAGGGGCCACCCACGAGCAGTACTTC CASSLPTGATHEQYF
TRBJ2-7 TRBV30 - TRBD1 TGTGCCTGGAGTGTAAACAGGGGTTACGAGCAGTACTTC CAWSVNRGYEQYF
TRBJ2-7 TRBV3-1/TRBV3-2 - TRBD1 TGTGCCAGCAGCCCCCTGGACAGGAGCTCCTACGAGCAGTACTTC CASSPLDRSSYEQYF
TRBJ2-2 TRBV5-1 - TRBD2 TGCGCCAGCAGCTTCGAGAGAGCGGGGGGAGGCACCGGGGAGCTGTTTTTT CASSFERAGGGTGELFF
TRBJ1-3 TRBV5-1 - - TGCGCCAGCAGCCCCTATGGAAACACCATATATTTT CASSPYGNTIYF
TRBJ2-5 TRBV5-1 once TRBD1 TGCGCCAGCAGCTTGGTGGGACAGAGTCAAGAGACCCAGTACTTC CASSLVGQSQETQYF
TRBJ2-2 TRBV5-1 - - TGCGCCAGCAGCTTGGTGGCAGGGGTGAACACCGGGGAGCTGTTTTTT CASSLVAGVNTGELFF
TRBJ1-2 TRBV9 - TRBD1 TGTGCCAGCGGGTTGCCACAGGGGAGCTATGGCTACACCTTC CASGLPQGSYGYTF